These 29 T cell receptor beta chains came from one sample sequenced in a study of T cells in Graves' hyperthyroidism and ophthalmopathy. The TCR beta CDR3 regions underwent amplification using RNA transcripts as the source. The primer set for the first-round RT-PCR of the TCR CDR3 was HTBI. TCRdb ran MiXCR on the multiplex PCR reads and lists one entry per CDR3 protein. The sample lists about 130,000 distinct CDR3 sequences; roughly 23% were seen once. Sequenced material: blood. These receptors were taken from a woman aged 45 to 65 with Graves' hyperthyroidism that later progressed to Graves' ophthalmopathy.

This clonotype came up a few times. The CDR3 region is CSARINTYEQYF. The CDR3 bases are TGCAGTGCAAGGATAAACACCTACGAGCAGTACTTC. The chain joins TRBV20-1 to TRBJ2-7; the D is unclear. The CDR3 consists of 12 residues. The ends were cut back, 6 bases at V and 2 bases at J, with 11 bases in the middle. Germline CDR1 is DFQATT and CDR2 is SNEGSKA (reference sequence).

This clonotype was found many times. The chain is built from TRBV4-1 and TRBJ2-1, with 7 bases aligning to TRBD2. CDR1 MGHRA and CDR2 YSYEKL come from the germline V gene. The CDR3 loop spans 16 amino acids. Unmatched junction bases numbered 6, after V lost 4 bases and J lost 0 bases. The CDR3 DNA is TGCGCCAGCAGCCCCAGCGGGACCTACTCCTACAATGAGCAGTTCTTC. This translates into CASSPSGTYSYNEQFF.

This clonotype was found many times. V usage is TRBV7-9 and J usage is TRBJ2-5; a possible D gene is TRBD2 (6 bases). V was shortened by 5 bases and J by 2 bases, with 15 bases between the two germline ends. CDR3 size: 15 residues. The germline gives CDR1 SEHNR, CDR2 FQNEAQ (reference sequence). The CDR3 DNA follows: TGTGCCAGCAGCGAGGGAGGACTATTTCAAGAGACCCAGTACTTC. Translation: CASSEGGLFQETQYF.

The chain has TRBV2 and TRBJ2-2, with TRBD2 as a possible D gene (5 bases). V was clipped by 8 bases and J by 7 bases, with 17 bases between them. Germline values: CDR1 SNHLY, CDR2 FYNNEI. This CDR3 comprises 14 residues. The CDR3 sequence: CASELTGWGGELFF. CDR3 in DNA: TGTGCCAGCGAACTAACGGGATGGGGCGGGGAGCTGTTTTTT.

This sequence joins TRBV2 and TRBJ1-1; no clear D. CDR3 length equals 15 residues. From germline, CDR1 is SNHLY and CDR2 FYNNEI. Trimming cost V 4 bases and J 3 bases, with 15 bases left between them. CDR3 nucleotides: TGTGCCAGCAGTGTGTTAAGGAAATCGGACACTGAAGCTTTCTTT. Translated, it gives CASSVLRKSDTEAFF.

This clonotype has ten or more counts. This rearrangement joins TRBV7-3 to TRBJ2-5, with D unresolved. CDR1 is SGHTA and CDR2 is FQGTGA in the germline V gene. Trimming pared 3 bases from V and 5 bases from J, leaving 10 bases between. The CDR3 spans 13 residues. The CDR3 DNA follows: TGTGCCAGCAGCTTGAACAGTCGGGAGACCCAGTACTTC. It is translated as CASSLNSRETQYF.

In this sample, this clonotype turned up many times. V usage is TRBV10-3 and J usage is TRBJ2-3, with TRBD1 matching 9 bases. After removal of 2 bases from V and 6 bases from J, the junction contained 6 bases not matched to a gene. Germline assignment: CDR1 ENHRY and CDR2 SYGVKD. The CDR3 totals 15 residues. Written as DNA, the CDR3 is TGTGCCATCAGTGAGCCGGGACAGGGTCAGGATACGCAGTATTTT. Its translation is CAISEPGQGQDTQYF.

The genes are TRBV16 and TRBJ2-5; 7 bases are a match to TRBD2. V lost 7 bases to trimming and J lost 4 bases; unmatched junction nucleotides: 12. The CDR3 length is 15 residues. CDR1 is KGHSY and CDR2 is FQNENV in the germline V gene. DNA for the CDR3: TGTGCCAGCACCCCCCGCGGGAGTGAAGGAGAGACCCAGTACTTC. Amino acids: CASTPRGSEGETQYF.

V and J are TRBV4-1 and TRBJ2-3; 10 bases align to TRBD2. The J segment lost 3 bases and the V segment lost 0 bases, leaving 3 bases of the junction unmatched. Germline assignment: CDR1 MGHRA and CDR2 YSYEKL. The CDR3 runs to 16 residues. CDR3 nucleotides: TGCGCCAGCAGCCAAGACCCTAGCGGGAGTACAGATACGCAGTATTTT. Residues: CASSQDPSGSTDTQYF.

This chain connects TRBV5-1 to TRBJ2-3; no clear D gene. The germline V gene has CDR1 SGHRS and CDR2 YFSETQ. Trimming took off 0 bases at V and 2 bases at J, with 4 bases between the two ends. The CDR3 extends over 13 amino acids. The DNA of the CDR3 is TGCGCCAGCAGCTTGGGGGCCACAGATACGCAGTATTTT. Translating gives CASSLGATDTQYF.

The chain employs TRBV28 and TRBJ2-7; D might be TRBD1 (5 bases). Trimming cost V 2 bases and J 2 bases, with 7 bases left between them. CDR1 MDHEN and CDR2 SYDVKM come from the germline V gene. The CDR3 runs 13 residues. Here the CDR3 reads CASSLRGPYEQYF. In DNA, the CDR3 is TGTGCCAGCAGTTTAAGGGGCCCCTACGAGCAGTACTTC.

The genes are TRBV3-1 and TRBJ2-1; 9 bases map to TRBD2. The CDR3 loop spans 19 amino acids. Per germline, CDR1 LGHDT and CDR2 YNNKEL (reference sequence). V shed 1 base, J shed 9 bases, and the junction held 19 bases outside the gene matches. The CDR3 DNA reads as TGTGCCAGCAGCCAAGTCAAGCGGGCGGGAGGGGAGTACAAGCCTGAGCAGTTCTTC. Translated, it gives CASSQVKRAGGEYKPEQFF.

There are many counts of this clonotype. This sequence joins TRBV6-1 and TRBJ2-3; 10 positions agree with TRBD2. V shed 6 bases, J shed 6 bases, and the junction held 6 bases outside the gene matches. There are 14 residues in the CDR3. CDR1 MNHNS and CDR2 SASEGT come from the germline V gene. DNA for the CDR3: TGTGCCAGCAGCCTAGCGGGAGTGAGCGATACGCAGTATTTT. It yields the protein CASSLAGVSDTQYF.

This clonotype has ten or more counts. The chain carries TRBV6-2 or TRBV6-3 and TRBJ1-1; maybe TRBD1 (6 bases). Trimming took 2 bases from V and 4 from J, leaving 14 bases between them. Per the germline V gene, CDR1 is MNHEY and CDR2 is SVGEGT. The CDR3 covers 15 residues. The DNA for the CDR3 is TGTGCCAGCAGTTACGGGGAACAGGGATCCACTGAAGCTTTCTTT. Its translation is CASSYGEQGSTEAFF.

This clonotype was found many times. V and J are TRBV7-8 and TRBJ2-3; D gene unclear. V lost 5 bases to trimming and J lost 2 bases, with 17 bases between them. This CDR3 region has 16 residues. Germline V gives CDR1 SGHVS, CDR2 FQNEAQ. The CDR3 DNA reads TGTGCCAGCAGCCCCTCCCGGAGAGAATCCACAGATACGCAGTATTTT. Its protein is CASSPSRRESTDTQYF.

This clonotype was seen repeatedly, ten times or more. The chain carries TRBV30 and TRBJ1-2; D not resolved. This CDR3 is 12 amino acids long. The V end lost 0 bases, the J end lost 7 bases, and 9 bases lay between the germline ends. Germline CDR1 is GTSNPN and CDR2 is SVGIG (reference sequence). The CDR3 reads CAWSVDRGGYTF. CDR3 DNA sequence: TGTGCCTGGAGTGTGGATCGGGGTGGCTACACCTTC. The full variable domain, in which reference TRBV30 and TRBJ1-2 provide the parts outside the CDR3, is SQTIHQWPATLVQPVGSPLSLECTVEGTSNPNLYWYRQAAGRGLQLLFYSVGIGQISSEVPQNLSASRPQDRQFILSSKKLLLSDSGFYLCAWSVDRGGYTFGSGTRLTVV.

The table lists this clonotype with many counts. The V call is TRBV20-1, the J call TRBJ2-3; 10 bases map to TRBD1. The CDR3 loop spans 14 amino acids. CDR1 and CDR2 from the germline V gene are DFQATT and SNEGSKA (reference sequence). Unmatched junction bases numbered 1, after V lost 4 bases and J lost 0 bases. In nucleotides, the CDR3 is TGCAGTGCTACGGGACAGGGGAGCACAGATACGCAGTATTTT. This gives the protein CSATGQGSTDTQYF.

This clonotype was seen more than once but under ten times. The chain employs TRBV2 and TRBJ1-2; 7 bases agree with TRBD1. Germline V gives CDR1 SNHLY, CDR2 FYNNEI. This CDR3 region has 16 residues. Losses at the gene ends were 4 bases for V and 4 bases for J; bases not matched to a gene: 12. CDR3 DNA: TGTGCCAGCAGTGGACAGGGAACCGGGGCCTTCTATGGCTACACCTTC. Translated: CASSGQGTGAFYGYTF.

V is TRBV20-1 and J is TRBJ2-5, with D tentatively TRBD2 (7 bases). The CDR3 spans 16 residues. Looked up from germline, CDR1 is DFQATT and CDR2 is SNEGSKA (reference sequence). The V end was cut by 6 bases, the J end by 4 bases, with 24 bases between. The CDR3 nucleotides are TGCAGTGCAACCCCAACAGGGTGGCGGGAGATAGAGACCCAGTACTTC. Translation gives CSATPTGWREIETQYF.

This clonotype has at least ten counts. V gene TRBV11-2 combines with J gene TRBJ2-7; D may match TRBD1 or TRBD2 (5 bases each). Trimming shortened V by 2 bases and J by 3 bases, and 11 bases separated the two germline ends. The CDR3 totals 14 residues. The germline gives CDR1 SGHAT, CDR2 FQNNGV. CDR3 bases: TGTGCCAGCAGCTTACGGGACGGGAACTACGAGCAGTACTTC. This gives the protein CASSLRDGNYEQYF.

The chain has TRBV5-1 and TRBJ2-1; 12 bases match TRBD2. The CDR3 runs 19 residues. CDR1 SGHRS and CDR2 YFSETQ come from the germline V gene. The junction had 21 bases not matched to a gene; V was cut back by 4 bases and J by 10 bases. The CDR3 sequence is CASSPPRLAGVPFMWEQFF. DNA of the CDR3: TGCGCCAGCAGCCCACCCAGACTAGCGGGAGTCCCCTTCATGTGGGAGCAGTTCTTC.

This clonotype occurred a few times. This chain links TRBV9 with TRBJ2-1; the D is unclear. The CDR3 covers 16 residues. V lost 0 bases and J 0 bases, leaving 10 bases between the germline ends. CDR1 SGDLS and CDR2 YYNGEE come from the germline V gene. The DNA for the CDR3 is TGTGCCAGCAGCGTAGCGATGATCAGCTCCTACAATGAGCAGTTCTTC. Protein sequence: CASSVAMISSYNEQFF.

This clonotype was detected many times. This chain joins TRBV5-1 and TRBJ2-1; 8 nucleotides line up with TRBD2. With 0 bases clipped from V and 0 bases from J, the junction kept 2 bases outside the gene matches. CDR1 is SGHRS, CDR2 YFSETQ, per germline. The CDR3 loop spans 16 amino acids. The CDR3, as DNA: TGCGCCAGCAGCTTGGAGAGCGGGAGCTCCTACAATGAGCAGTTCTTC. Translating gives CASSLESGSSYNEQFF.

This clonotype was seen many times. The chain employs TRBV6-1 and TRBJ1-2; D might be TRBD1 (5 bases). Germline CDR1 MNHNS, CDR2 SASEGT. The germline V and J ends were trimmed by 6 bases and 4 bases, with 15 bases remaining between them. CDR3 size: 14 residues. CDR3 DNA sequence: TGTGCCAGCAGCCTACCTGGGACGGCCTATGGCTACACCTTC. Translation: CASSLPGTAYGYTF.

The chain is built from TRBV20-1 and TRBJ1-2; D uncertain. V was cut by 6 bases and J by 3 bases, with 11 bases left in between. The germline CDR1 and CDR2 sequences are DFQATT and SNEGSKA (reference sequence). The CDR3 is 12 residues long. This CDR3 reads CSAPGRDYGYTF. CDR3 bases: TGCAGTGCGCCGGGAAGGGACTATGGCTACACCTTC.

The CDR3 loop is CASSLTSGRASNEQFF. DNA for the CDR3: TGTGCCAGCTCACTCACTAGCGGGAGGGCCTCCAATGAGCAGTTCTTC. This chain connects TRBV18 to TRBJ2-1; TRBD2 matches at 13 bases. Losses at the gene ends were 4 bases for V and 6 bases for J; bases not matched to a gene: 6. The CDR3 has 16 amino acids. The germline V gene encodes CDR1 KGHSH and CDR2 LQKENI.

This clonotype was picked up many times. The V gene is TRBV4-1, the J gene TRBJ2-3; 8 bases line up with TRBD2. Germline CDR1 MGHRA, CDR2 YSYEKL. This CDR3 is 16 amino acids long. V lost 3 bases, J lost 0 bases, and 5 bases stayed unmatched. DNA for the CDR3: TGCGCCAGCAGCCAGCTACTAGCGGCTAGCACAGATACGCAGTATTTT. The encoded protein is CASSQLLAASTDTQYF.

Ten or more counts support this clonotype. The chain links TRBV30 to TRBJ1-3; unclear D gene. Germline CDR1 is GTSNPN and CDR2 is SVGIG (reference sequence). Trimming removed 0 bases from V and 4 bases from J, with 4 bases in between. The CDR3 loop spans 12 amino acids. The CDR3 DNA is TGTGCCTGGAGTGTATCCGGAAACACCATATATTTT. It codes for CAWSVSGNTIYF.

The chain employs TRBV9 and TRBJ2-3, with 9 bases identical to TRBD2. The V gene end was trimmed by 3 bases and the J gene end by 4 bases; junction bases not matched to a gene: 6. This CDR3 spans 15 amino acids. Germline V gives CDR1 SGDLS, CDR2 YYNGEE. The CDR3 sequence: CASSALGGRADTQYF. The DNA of the CDR3 is TGTGCCAGCAGCGCCCTGGGCGGGAGGGCAGATACGCAGTATTTT.